This T cell receptor beta chain is from a study of CD8 T cells in ankylosing spondylitis. Overall study results and limits: Disease-linked clones were found to be CD8+ and relatively rare in peripheral blood. About 8 highly homologous variants made up a TCR beta motif, and this motif appeared characteristic of ankylosing spondylitis blood. Several of the motif variants were reported before in synovial fluid and blood from reactive arthritis.

The CDR3 has 16 amino acids. V lost 0 bases to trimming and J lost 4 bases; unmatched junction nucleotides: 9. CDR1 is DFQATT and CDR2 is SNEGSKA in the germline V gene (reference sequence). TCR beta libraries were made by quantitative 5'-RACE with molecular barcodes. TCRdb called the 5' RACE reads again in MiXCR, with one record for every CDR3 protein. The profile covers 200,000 to 250,000 distinct CDR3 sequences, with about 11% appearing a single time and about 6.8% taken by the ten largest. This clonotype was detected many times. Its antigen is unknown. The receptor was derived from a male donor with ankylosing spondylitis or in good health (not recorded which). The chain joins TRBV20-1 to TRBJ2-3; 8 bases are a match to TRBD2. The sequencing sample was made of blood, either unsorted or a sorted T cell fraction (not recorded which). The CDR3 protein is CSARDYRAGRADTQYF. DNA of the CDR3: TGCAGTGCTAGAGACTACCGGGCCGGGAGGGCAGATACGCAGTATTTT.